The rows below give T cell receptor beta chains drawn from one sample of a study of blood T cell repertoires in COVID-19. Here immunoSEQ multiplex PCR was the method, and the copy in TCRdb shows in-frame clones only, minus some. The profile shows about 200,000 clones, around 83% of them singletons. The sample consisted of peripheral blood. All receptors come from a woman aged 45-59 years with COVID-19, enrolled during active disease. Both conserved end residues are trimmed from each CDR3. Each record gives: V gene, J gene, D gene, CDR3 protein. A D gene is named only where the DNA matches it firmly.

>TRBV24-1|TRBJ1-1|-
ATRPGGRNTEAF
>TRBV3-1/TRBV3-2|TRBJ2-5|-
ASSQEEVGRYQETQY
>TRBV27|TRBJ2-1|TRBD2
ASAGGPSYNEQF
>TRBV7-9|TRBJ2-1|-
ASSPSSSVRDNEQF
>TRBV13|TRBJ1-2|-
ASSLGRGFSYGYT
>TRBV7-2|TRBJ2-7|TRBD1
ASSLARDSRGQY
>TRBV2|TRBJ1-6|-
ASRLNLQGRNSPLH
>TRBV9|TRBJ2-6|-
ASSGAVSSGANVLT
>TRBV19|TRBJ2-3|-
ASSMASFNTQY
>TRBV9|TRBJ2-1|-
ASSVEGGLDEQF
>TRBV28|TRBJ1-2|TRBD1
ASSGMFRDRDNYGYT
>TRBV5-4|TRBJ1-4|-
ASSRTGGEKLF
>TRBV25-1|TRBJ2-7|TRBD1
ASSADRGIYYEQY
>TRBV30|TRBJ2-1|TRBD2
AWSGLAGLGNEQF
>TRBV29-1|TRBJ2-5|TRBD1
SVAQGAWETQY
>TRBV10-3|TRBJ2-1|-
AISESQGRNEQF
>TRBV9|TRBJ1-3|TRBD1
ASSVGTGIGDTIY
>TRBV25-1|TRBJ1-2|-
ASSATGFGYT
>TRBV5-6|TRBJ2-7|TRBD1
ASSLGQGAYEQY
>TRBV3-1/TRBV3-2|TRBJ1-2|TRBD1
ASSPYRRGDGYT
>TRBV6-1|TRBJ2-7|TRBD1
ASSEAGGTGKIEV
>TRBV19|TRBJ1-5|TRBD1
ASTRSLTGAYSNQPQH
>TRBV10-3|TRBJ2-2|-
AIGQTNTGELF
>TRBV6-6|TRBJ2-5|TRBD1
ASRQPDRTTKETQY
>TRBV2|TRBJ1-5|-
ASSLNQPQH
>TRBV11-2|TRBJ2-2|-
ASSLSPRNTGELF
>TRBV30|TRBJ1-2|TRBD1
AWSVQGRNYGYT
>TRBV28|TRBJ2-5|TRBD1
ASSSDRAQETQY
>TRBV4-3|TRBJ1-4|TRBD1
ASSQVSGTGEKLF
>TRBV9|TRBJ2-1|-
ASSVALAGSYNEQF
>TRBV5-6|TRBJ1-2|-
ASSLGTYTTHYT
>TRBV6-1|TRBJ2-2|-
ASSDQTGLPGELF
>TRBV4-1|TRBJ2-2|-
ASSPRQGDTGELF
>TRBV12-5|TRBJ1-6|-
ASGLVVGGGNSPLH
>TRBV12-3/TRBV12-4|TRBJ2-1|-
ASSFDSYNEQF
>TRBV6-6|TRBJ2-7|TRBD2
ASSPTSEGEQY
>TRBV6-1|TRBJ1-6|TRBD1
ASSELVGDREFRSPLH
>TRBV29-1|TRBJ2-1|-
SVAGKRSSYNEQF
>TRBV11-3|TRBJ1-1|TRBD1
ASSPGTGEPEAF
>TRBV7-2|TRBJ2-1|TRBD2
ASSPASRGGGNEQF
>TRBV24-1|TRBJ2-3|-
ATSGADTQY
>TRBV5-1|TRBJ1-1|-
ASAAGGFHTEAF
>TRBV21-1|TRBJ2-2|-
ASSRGGTGANTGELF
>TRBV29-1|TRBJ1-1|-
SVPYLNTEAF
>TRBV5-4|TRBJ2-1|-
ASSLPGVYNEQF
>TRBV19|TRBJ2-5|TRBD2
ASSIERGTTQETQY
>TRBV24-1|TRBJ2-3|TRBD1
ATSDFGRGRGDTQY
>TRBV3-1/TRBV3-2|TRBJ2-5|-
ASSHSGGETQY
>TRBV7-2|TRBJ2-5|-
ASSLQIKETQY
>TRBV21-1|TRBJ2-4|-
ASRDRSPSERAKNIQY
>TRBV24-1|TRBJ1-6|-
ATIPGSNSPLH
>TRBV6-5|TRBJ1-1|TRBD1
ASSQDRGISEAF
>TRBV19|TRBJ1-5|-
ASSSPGGSSDQPQH
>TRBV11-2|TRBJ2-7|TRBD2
ASSLGGGPYEQY